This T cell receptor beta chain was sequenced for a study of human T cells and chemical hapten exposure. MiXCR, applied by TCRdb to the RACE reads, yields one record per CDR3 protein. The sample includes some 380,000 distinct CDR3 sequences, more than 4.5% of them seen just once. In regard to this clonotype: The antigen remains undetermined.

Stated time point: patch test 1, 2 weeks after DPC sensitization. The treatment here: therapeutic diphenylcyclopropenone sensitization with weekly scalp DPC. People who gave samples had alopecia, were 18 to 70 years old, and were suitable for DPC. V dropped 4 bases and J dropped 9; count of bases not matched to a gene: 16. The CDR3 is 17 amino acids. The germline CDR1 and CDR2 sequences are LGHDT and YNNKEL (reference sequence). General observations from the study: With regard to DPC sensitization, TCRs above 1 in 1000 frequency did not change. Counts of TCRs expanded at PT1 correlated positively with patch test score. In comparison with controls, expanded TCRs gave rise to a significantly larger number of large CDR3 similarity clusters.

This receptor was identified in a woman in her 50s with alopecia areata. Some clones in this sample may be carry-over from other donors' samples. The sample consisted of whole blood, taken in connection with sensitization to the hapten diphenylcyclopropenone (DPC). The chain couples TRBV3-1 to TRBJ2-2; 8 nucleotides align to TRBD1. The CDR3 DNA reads TGTGCCAGCAGCCCAACCCCGGGACAGGAGTCGACCTGGGAGCTGTTTTTT. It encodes CASSPTPGQESTWELFF.